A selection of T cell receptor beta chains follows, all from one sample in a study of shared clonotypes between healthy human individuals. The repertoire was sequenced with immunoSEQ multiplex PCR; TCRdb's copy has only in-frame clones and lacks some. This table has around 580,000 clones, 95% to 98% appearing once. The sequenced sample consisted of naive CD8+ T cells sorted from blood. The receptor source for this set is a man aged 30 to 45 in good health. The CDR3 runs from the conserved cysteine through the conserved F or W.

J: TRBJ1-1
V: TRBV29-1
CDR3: CSGGGHEAFF

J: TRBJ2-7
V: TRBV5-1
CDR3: CASSLGELSYEQYF

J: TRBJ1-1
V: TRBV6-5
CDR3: CASSYSPGAENTEAFF

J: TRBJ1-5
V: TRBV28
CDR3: CASSLSGGGSQPQHF

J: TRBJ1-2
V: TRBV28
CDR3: CASSLLLGEEADYGYTF

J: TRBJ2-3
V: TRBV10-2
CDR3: CASCRGPSATDTQYF

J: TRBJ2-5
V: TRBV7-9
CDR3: CASSSTNLRETQYF

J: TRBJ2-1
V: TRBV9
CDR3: CASSPRLARDNEQFF

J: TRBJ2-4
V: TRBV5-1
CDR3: CASSPGQGLNIQYF

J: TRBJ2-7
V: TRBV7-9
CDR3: CASSPTSFEQYF

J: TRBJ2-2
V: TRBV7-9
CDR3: CASTPPERVPLGELFF

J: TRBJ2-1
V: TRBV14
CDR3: CASSDVSGRSSYNEQFF

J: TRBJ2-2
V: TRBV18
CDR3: CASLDSGELFF

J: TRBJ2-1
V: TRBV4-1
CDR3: CASSQKAGDPYNEQFF

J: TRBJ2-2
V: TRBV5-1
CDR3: CASSLVGEFLTGELFF

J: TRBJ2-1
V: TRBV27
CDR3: CASHFVGSGGEQFF

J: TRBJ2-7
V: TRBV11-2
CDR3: CASSLEYYLAGEYEQYF

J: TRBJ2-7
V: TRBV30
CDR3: CAWIEGAQQYF

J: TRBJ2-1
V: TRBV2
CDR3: CASRSRSGSRWNEQFF

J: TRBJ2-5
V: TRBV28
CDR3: CASSFVRTGTGWDTQYF

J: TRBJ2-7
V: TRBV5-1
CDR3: CASLQTGPSSYEQYF

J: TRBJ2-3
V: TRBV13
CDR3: CASSYQGGGGTDTQYF

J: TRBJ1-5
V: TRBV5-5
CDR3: CASSPGQTYSNQPQHF

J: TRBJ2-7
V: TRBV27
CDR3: CASSIGHEQYF

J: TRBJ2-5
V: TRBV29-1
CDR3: CSVTLAIQETQYF

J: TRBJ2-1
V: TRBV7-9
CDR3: CASSLVVREQFF

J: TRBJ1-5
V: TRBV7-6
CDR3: CASSLGGSHQPQHF

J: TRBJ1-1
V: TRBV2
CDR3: CASSYHRTGGRTEAFF

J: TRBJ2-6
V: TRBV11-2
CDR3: CASSLSAVDGGPGANVLTF